This T cell receptor (beta chain) was sequenced during a study of blood T cell repertoires in COVID-19. Across the whole study: From the United States, Italy and Spain came samples of acute and convalescent COVID-19. Sample material is recorded as cDNA or gDNA derived from T cells, B-cell-depleted T cells, or PBMCs.

The CDR3 consists of 15 residues. Germline V gene lookup returns CDR1 SGHTA and CDR2 FQGNSA. The J segment lost 0 bases and the V segment lost 5 bases, leaving 4 bases of the junction unmatched. As handled by the study authors: Scientists estimated how many nucleated cells there were by amplifying reference gene primers. Repertoires were generated with immunoSEQ multiplex PCR, while TCRdb's copy carries only in-frame clones and drops some. From that table come the V and J calls and clone size; the DNA was used to work out D and trimming. Of over 70,000 clones listed, about 91% are singletons. The receptor comes from a woman of 80 years or more with acute or convalescent COVID-19. J is TRBJ2-1 and V is TRBV7-2, with TRBD1 matching over 7 bases. Sequencing input: peripheral blood. CDR3 protein: CASSPDRSSYNEQFF. The CDR3 coding sequence is TGTGCCAGCAGCCCGGACAGGAGCTCCTACAATGAGCAGTTCTTC.